Listed here is a single TCR beta chain. This specimen comes from a study of blood T cell repertoires in COVID-19. Across the study: In each case, the material was cDNA or gDNA derived from T cells, B-cell-depleted T cells, or PBMCs.

Sequencing was performed with immunoSEQ multiplex PCR; in TCRdb, only in-frame clones are kept and a portion is missing. Of 200,000 to 250,000 clones in the sample, 84% were seen once. Deletions cut 2 bases from V and 8 bases from J, with 18 bases between. The CDR3 covers 15 residues. Per germline, CDR1 SNHLY and CDR2 FYNNEI. Sequenced: peripheral blood. This clonotype was sampled from a woman older than 75 with active or convalescent COVID-19. This chain joins TRBV2 and TRBJ1-2; possible D gene TRBD1, 6 bases. In DNA, the CDR3 is TGTGCCAGCAGTGAAAGGTGGGGGCGGAGGAGGGGCTACACCTTC. It yields the protein CASSERWGRRRGYTF.